The entry below describes one TCR beta chain. The entry originates in a study of blood T cell repertoires in COVID-19. Study summary: The study drew acute and convalescent COVID-19 samples from the United States, Italy and Spain.

The CDR3 extends over 13 amino acids. V shed 4 bases and J 4 bases; nucleotides not matched to a gene: 3. Sequenced by immunoSEQ multiplex PCR; TCRdb stores in-frame clones only, minus some. The table shows some 120,000 clones, with approximately 80% occurring only once. Sequencing was performed on peripheral blood. The chain uses TRBV12-3 or TRBV12-4 and TRBJ1-2; TRBD1 agrees at 7 bases. The source is a man aged 35 to 55 with active or convalescent COVID-19. The CDR3 reads CASSSRGAYGYTF. The CDR3 DNA reads TGTGCCAGCAGTTCCAGGGGGGCCTATGGCTACACCTTC.